This T cell receptor (beta chain) was captured in a study of CD8 T cells in Susac syndrome. Findings of the study overall: It was acknowledged by the study that relatively few individuals were included in its TCR sequencing and HLA analysis.

The CDR3 is 16 residues long. The ends were cut back, 2 bases at V and 0 bases at J, with 12 bases in the middle. The germline gives CDR1 MNHNS, CDR2 SASEGT. The multiple sclerosis control cohort comprised treatment-naive individuals presenting with stable or active relapsing-remitting disease. Negative magnetic isolation gave CD8+ and CD4+ cells; FACS enriched CD8+ TEMRA. The RNA input was 0.5 to 1 ug, and it was reverse transcribed with random hexamers. Amplification of TCR beta CDR3 spanned 54 Vbeta and 13 Jbeta via immunoSEQ multiplex PCR. TCRdb used MiXCR to reprocess the immunoSEQ multiplex PCR reads, holding one entry per CDR3 protein. In the table there are about 120,000 distinct CDR3 sequences, around 92% of which are singletons. Concerning this clonotype itself: Its antigen is undetermined.

The sequenced sample was CD4+ T cells from PBMCs. This TCR derives from a human donor with multiple sclerosis. The gene calls are TRBV6-1 and TRBJ2-3; D is perhaps TRBD1 (7 bases). Here the CDR3 DNA reads TGTGCCAGCAGTGAACTTTCAGGGGGGAGCACAGATACGCAGTATTTT. Translated, it gives CASSELSGGSTDTQYF.